Below, one T cell receptor beta chain is given with its context. Its antigen remains unknown. This sample is part of a study of T-cell memory formation after mild COVID-19. Findings of the study overall: CD4+ bias marked clones expanding day 15 to 37, unlike balanced contracting clones.

TCRdb called the 5' RACE reads again in MiXCR, with one record for every CDR3 protein. In the table there are around 500,000 distinct CDR3 sequences, over 15% of which are singletons. The CDR3 has 19 amino acids. CDR1 and CDR2 (germline): LNHDA, SQIVND (reference sequence). Unmatched junction bases numbered 20, after V lost 3 bases and J lost 10 bases. The gene calls are TRBV19 and TRBJ2-1; 11 bases align to TRBD2. Specimen: PBMCs or a T cell subset sorted from them (not recorded which). The source of this sequence is an adult woman who had mild COVID-19 (a few samples of this study predate the infection). Cell type and time point are not known. The CDR3 sequence: CASSMMAFKLLAGAREQFF. In nucleotides, the CDR3 is TGTGCCAGTAGTATGATGGCGTTTAAATTACTAGCGGGAGCAAGGGAGCAGTTCTTC.